Shown below are 8 T cell receptor beta chains from a single sample sequenced in a study of T cell repertoires in cytomegalovirus infection. TCRdb processed the reads anew with MiXCR; each CDR3 protein has one entry. The repertoire has roughly 320,000 distinct CDR3 sequences, more than 8% of them found once; the top ten carry 4.3%. The sequencing sample was made of PBMCs. All receptors derive from a human donor in good health (CMV status not recorded). Some clones in this sample may be carry-over from other donors' samples.

This clonotype was observed a handful of times. This chain's CDR3 is CASSLGPQPDTEAFF. CDR3 nucleotides: TGTGCCAGCAGCCTGGGACCCCAGCCCGACACTGAAGCTTTCTTT. The V gene is TRBV5-6, the J gene TRBJ1-1; D possibly corresponds to TRBD1 (5 bases). The ends were cut back, 4 bases at V and 3 bases at J, with 16 bases in the middle. This CDR3 is 15 amino acids long. The germline gives CDR1 SGHDT, CDR2 YYEEEE.

V and J are TRBV19 and TRBJ1-2; D uncertain. V was pared by 4 bases and J by 8 bases, with 11 bases between. The germline CDR1 and CDR2 sequences are LNHDA and SQIVND (reference sequence). The CDR3 consists of 12 residues. The CDR3 region has the DNA TGTGCCAGTAGTACACACATCGGAGGCTACACCTTC. It translates to CASSTHIGGYTF.

This clonotype was picked up many times. The chain employs TRBV24-1 and TRBJ2-3; D is unclear. The CDR3 has 16 residues. Trimming removed 3 bases at V and 0 bases at J, with 12 bases between. Germline V CDR1 and CDR2: KGHDR, SFDVKD. The CDR3 DNA is TGTGCCACCAGTGATCCCACAGCTGGGAGCACAGATACGCAGTATTTT. This codes for CATSDPTAGSTDTQYF.

This clonotype occurred many times. The rearrangement uses TRBV7-2 and TRBJ2-7; possible D gene TRBD2, 5 bases. The V and J ends lost 4 bases and 5 bases respectively, with 12 bases between them. The CDR3 runs to 13 residues. CDR1 is SGHTA and CDR2 is FQGNSA in the germline V gene. CDR3 residues: CASSYRGSNEQYF. CDR3 DNA: TGTGCCAGCAGCTACCGAGGGAGTAACGAGCAGTACTTC.

This clonotype has a count of ten or more. The rearrangement links TRBV11-2 to TRBJ2-1; 14 bases are shared with TRBD2. The germline CDR1 and CDR2 sequences are SGHAT and FQNNGV. Trimming removed 1 base from V and 7 bases from J; junction bases left unmatched: 6. The CDR3 sequence is 17 residues long. CDR3 sequence: CASSLGSGTSGRNEQFF. The CDR3 nucleotides read TGTGCCAGCAGCTTAGGGTCCGGGACTAGCGGGAGAAATGAGCAGTTCTTC.

This sequence joins TRBV11-1 and TRBJ2-5; 12 bases align to TRBD2. The CDR3 contains 17 residues. Germline V gene data show CDR1 as SGHAT and CDR2 as FQDESV (reference sequence). Unmatched junction bases numbered 7, after V lost 1 base and J lost 4 bases. The CDR3 DNA reads TGTGCCAGCAGCTTAGTTCCTCCGGGACTAGCGGGAGAGACCCAGTACTTC. It specifies CASSLVPPGLAGETQYF.

The chain is built from TRBV20-1 and TRBJ1-1; the D is unclear. The CDR3 loop spans 15 amino acids. The germline V and J ends were trimmed by 0 bases and 5 bases, with 16 bases remaining between them. CDR1 is DFQATT and CDR2 is SNEGSKA in the germline V gene (reference sequence). DNA for the CDR3: TGCAGTGCTAGAGATTACCCTACCGGAGGAACTGAAGCTTTCTTT. Its protein is CSARDYPTGGTEAFF.

A few counts support this clonotype. The rearrangement links TRBV28 to TRBJ2-1; 10 bases map to TRBD1. The germline V gene has CDR1 MDHEN and CDR2 SYDVKM. CDR3 length: 16 residues. Unmatched junction bases numbered 6, after V lost 3 bases and J lost 4 bases. The DNA for the CDR3 is TGTGCCAGCAGTTTGCGGACAGGGGGGGTATACAATGAGCAGTTCTTC. Amino acids: CASSLRTGGVYNEQFF.